The entry below describes one TCR beta chain. Its specificity is not known. CDR3 length: 13 amino acids. V shed 4 bases and J 6 bases; nucleotides not matched to a gene: 6. Germline V gene lookup returns CDR1 DFQATT and CDR2 SNEGSKA (reference sequence). The record originates from a study of yellow fever vaccine responses in identical twins. TCRdb recomputed calls from the RT-PCR reads with MiXCR, one row per CDR3 protein. The sample includes roughly 36,000 distinct CDR3 sequences, less than 70% seen only once; the top ten take about 4.5%. Study outcomes and limitations: Twins reportedly showed a vaccine T cell response that seemed partly convergent and partly personalized.

Sequenced material: T cells from blood (PBMCs), unsorted or a sorted subset (not recorded which), taken before or after yellow fever vaccination (not recorded which). This TCR was recovered from a woman aged 18 to 35 who received the yellow fever vaccine. The chain employs TRBV20-1 and TRBJ2-7, with 10 bases matching TRBD1. The CDR3 loop is CSATTGGISEQYF. CDR3 in DNA: TGCAGTGCTACGACAGGGGGCATCTCCGAGCAGTACTTC.